This T cell receptor beta chain is from a study of CD8 T cells in ankylosing spondylitis. Study observations and caveats: Reported data indicate significant enrichment of disease-linked clones within matched ankylosing spondylitis synovial fluid. About 8 highly homologous variants made up a TCR beta motif, and this motif appeared characteristic of ankylosing spondylitis blood. In synovial fluid and blood from reactive arthritis, some motif variants were previously reported. Disease-linked clones bore a CD8+ phenotype and were relatively rare in peripheral blood.

This clonotype was seen repeatedly, ten times or more. Its specificity is not known. One entry per CDR3 protein results from TCRdb running MiXCR on the 5' RACE reads. The repertoire holds 400,000 to 450,000 distinct CDR3 sequences, with 17% as singletons. The receptor's source is a male donor with ankylosing spondylitis. Input material: blood, either unsorted or a sorted T cell fraction (not recorded which).

The CDR3 is CASSLGGKRPYEQYF. DNA of the CDR3: TGTGCCAGCAGTTTGGGTGGGAAGAGACCCTACGAGCAGTACTTC. The chain links TRBV12-3 or TRBV12-4 to TRBJ2-7; D call uncertain. This CDR3 region has 15 residues. The ends were cut back, 3 bases at V and 2 bases at J, with 14 bases in the middle.